The 3 T cell receptor beta chains below come from one sample, sequenced in a study of blood T cell repertoires in COVID-19. Profiling relied on immunoSEQ multiplex PCR, and the TCRdb table lists in-frame clones only, not all of them. Of approximately 300,000 clones in the sample, roughly 90% were seen once. The specimen was peripheral blood. These receptor sequences come from a man between 18 and 29 years old with active or convalescent COVID-19.

J is TRBJ1-1 and V is TRBV7-9; D uncertain. V lost 5 bases and J lost 8, with 27 bases in between. The CDR3 contains 17 residues. CDR1 and CDR2 from the germline V gene are SEHNR and FQNEAQ (reference sequence). DNA for the CDR3: TGTGCCAGCAGCCCGGCGGGTCGGAGCGGAATTTGGAGGGAAGCTTTCTTT. Its protein is CASSPAGRSGIWREAFF.

The J gene is TRBJ1-2, the V gene TRBV9; D is uncertain. The V end was cut by 0 bases, the J end by 8 bases, with 8 bases between. Germline V gives CDR1 SGDLS, CDR2 YYNGEE. The CDR3 spans 12 residues. The CDR3 DNA sequence: TGTGCCAGCAGCGTAGGAGGAAGGGGCTACACCTTC. Its translation: CASSVGGRGYTF.

The chain uses TRBV27 and TRBJ1-1; D perhaps matches TRBD1 (6 bases). CDR1 is MNHEY and CDR2 is SMNVEV in the germline V gene (reference sequence). This CDR3 comprises 12 residues. V lost 5 bases, J lost 6 bases, and 10 bases lay in between. CDR3 sequence reads: CASSRSGAEAFF. The CDR3 DNA is TGTGCCAGCAGTAGATCAGGGGCTGAAGCTTTCTTT.